This T cell receptor (beta chain) was captured in a study of blood T cells in healthy people across ages. Germline CDR1 is SGDLS and CDR2 is YYNGEE. This CDR3 comprises 16 residues. V lost 0 bases and J lost 0, with 13 bases in between. The authors ran a second PCR of 7 to 11 cycles using a sample-barcoded 5' primer and a J-beta primer mix. TCRdb reprocessed the 5' RACE reads with MiXCR, giving one entry per CDR3 protein. The sample lists roughly 550,000 distinct CDR3 sequences; less than 25% were seen once. These data were also reused for a study on T cells of mothers and their children. That work states: Donors comprised three healthy Caucasian mothers plus their six children.

The receptor comes from a boy aged 5-17 years in good health. The V and J genes are TRBV9 and TRBJ2-7, with D hard to call. Sequencing used blood. CDR3 coding DNA: TGTGCCAGCAGCGTAGGGCCCCCCGTTAGCTCCTACGAGCAGTACTTC. Protein: CASSVGPPVSSYEQYF.